This is a list of T cell receptor beta chains from one sample in a study of cytomegalovirus exposure and HLA in healthy donors. The table came from immunoSEQ multiplex PCR; TCRdb's copy has only in-frame clones and leaves some out. The sample includes 110,000 to 150,000 clones, roughly 65% of them seen just once. Sequencing was carried out using PBMCs. These receptors were collected from a woman aged 25 to 39 in good health and CMV-seronegative. The CDR3 runs from the conserved cysteine through the conserved F or W. A D gene is named only where the DNA matches it firmly. Not every row has a clone size; where given, it reads once, few, many or a size class.

d_call: TRBD2; clone_size: .; j_call: TRBJ2-1; v_call: TRBV27; cdr3_aa: CASSRLAGNNEQFF; cdr3_nt: TGTGCCAGCAGTAGACTAGCGGGCAACAATGAGCAGTTCTTC
d_call: .; clone_size: .; j_call: TRBJ2-3; v_call: TRBV18; cdr3_aa: CASSPPGEDTQYF; cdr3_nt: TGTGCCAGCTCACCACCCGGGGAAGATACGCAGTATTTT
d_call: .; clone_size: .; j_call: TRBJ2-3; v_call: TRBV28; cdr3_aa: CASSLGEPSTDTQYF; cdr3_nt: TGTGCCAGCAGTTTAGGGGAGCCTAGCACAGATACGCAGTATTTT
d_call: TRBD2; clone_size: .; j_call: TRBJ2-1; v_call: TRBV10-3; cdr3_aa: CAISESSGRGARYNEQFF; cdr3_nt: TGTGCCATCAGTGAGTCTAGCGGGAGAGGGGCGAGATACAATGAGCAGTTCTTC
d_call: TRBD2; clone_size: few; j_call: TRBJ2-2; v_call: TRBV4-1; cdr3_aa: CASSQMTSGSGLTGELFF; cdr3_nt: TGCGCCAGCAGCCAGATGACTAGCGGGAGTGGTTTGACCGGGGAGCTGTTTTTT
d_call: TRBD1; clone_size: .; j_call: TRBJ2-7; v_call: TRBV28; cdr3_aa: CASRGTGITYEQYF; cdr3_nt: TGTGCCAGCAGGGGGACAGGGATCACCTACGAGCAGTACTTC
d_call: .; clone_size: .; j_call: TRBJ2-7; v_call: TRBV2; cdr3_aa: CAAAVERYEQYF; cdr3_nt: TGTGCCGCAGCGGTGGAACGATACGAGCAGTACTTC
d_call: .; clone_size: .; j_call: TRBJ1-2; v_call: TRBV10-3; cdr3_aa: CAISESKGQGDYGYTF; cdr3_nt: TGTGCCATCAGTGAGTCGAAAGGTCAGGGTGACTATGGCTACACCTTC
d_call: TRBD1; clone_size: few; j_call: TRBJ2-7; v_call: TRBV28; cdr3_aa: CASSPGQGKRGSYEQYF; cdr3_nt: TGTGCCAGCAGCCCGGGACAGGGCAAAAGGGGCTCCTACGAGCAGTACTTC
d_call: .; clone_size: .; j_call: TRBJ2-1; v_call: TRBV11-3; cdr3_aa: CASSLRDSYNEQFF; cdr3_nt: TGTGCCAGCAGCCTACGGGATTCCTACAATGAGCAGTTCTTC
d_call: .; clone_size: .; j_call: TRBJ1-6; v_call: TRBV28; cdr3_aa: CASRLSHNSPLHF; cdr3_nt: TGTGCCAGCAGACTATCCCATAATTCACCCCTCCACTTT
d_call: TRBD1; clone_size: .; j_call: TRBJ1-5; v_call: TRBV10-3; cdr3_aa: CAISERTGFNQPQHF; cdr3_nt: TGTGCCATCAGTGAGAGGACAGGCTTCAATCAGCCCCAGCATTTT
d_call: .; clone_size: few; j_call: TRBJ2-2; v_call: TRBV28; cdr3_aa: CASSLGADNTGELFF; cdr3_nt: TGTGCCAGCAGTTTGGGGGCGGACAACACCGGGGAGCTGTTTTTT
d_call: TRBD1; clone_size: .; j_call: TRBJ2-2; v_call: TRBV5-6; cdr3_aa: CASSYRDRSTGELFF; cdr3_nt: TGTGCCAGCAGCTACCGGGACAGGAGCACCGGGGAGCTGTTTTTT
d_call: .; clone_size: .; j_call: TRBJ2-3; v_call: TRBV5-1; cdr3_aa: CASQVALSTDTQYF; cdr3_nt: TGCGCCAGTCAGGTCGCCCTAAGCACAGATACGCAGTATTTT
d_call: TRBD1; clone_size: .; j_call: TRBJ1-2; v_call: TRBV2; cdr3_aa: CASSLQGAGNGYTF; cdr3_nt: TGTGCCAGCAGTTTACAGGGGGCTGGAAATGGCTACACCTTC
d_call: TRBD2; clone_size: .; j_call: TRBJ2-7; v_call: TRBV28; cdr3_aa: CASRGLAGRVYEQYF; cdr3_nt: TGTGCCAGCAGGGGACTAGCGGGAAGAGTCTACGAGCAGTACTTC
d_call: TRBD1; clone_size: .; j_call: TRBJ1-1; v_call: TRBV19; cdr3_aa: CASSLTGGITEAFF; cdr3_nt: TGTGCCAGTAGTCTAACAGGGGGCATAACTGAAGCTTTCTTT
d_call: TRBD1; clone_size: .; j_call: TRBJ1-4; v_call: TRBV6-5; cdr3_aa: CASSYETGQGLFF; cdr3_nt: TGTGCCAGCAGTTACGAGACTGGACAGGGGCTGTTTTTT
d_call: TRBD1; clone_size: .; j_call: TRBJ1-2; v_call: TRBV28; cdr3_aa: CASSTAGQGNYGYTF; cdr3_nt: TGTGCCAGCAGTACTGCGGGACAGGGAAACTATGGCTACACCTTC
d_call: TRBD2; clone_size: .; j_call: TRBJ2-1; v_call: TRBV6-5; cdr3_aa: CASSYGTSGNEQFF; cdr3_nt: TGTGCCAGCAGTTACGGGACTAGCGGGAATGAGCAGTTCTTC
d_call: TRBD1; clone_size: few; j_call: TRBJ1-5; v_call: TRBV6-6; cdr3_aa: CASSYPGAGGQPQHF; cdr3_nt: TGTGCCAGCAGTTACCCCGGCGCAGGGGGTCAGCCCCAGCATTTT